The 27 T cell receptor beta chains below all came from one sample that was sequenced in a study of early T cells in non-severe SARS-CoV-2 infection. From the 5' RACE reads, TCRdb called clonotypes with MiXCR, one entry per CDR3 protein. The sample has roughly 60,000 distinct CDR3 sequences; around 5.6% are singletons. Source material: whole blood. The receptors come from an adult who was a healthcare worker with PCR-confirmed SARS-CoV-2 infection or an uninfected control (not recorded which).

This clonotype was observed many times. The genes are TRBV7-8 and TRBJ2-7, with 7 bases that match TRBD1. CDR3 length: 16 amino acids. The germline CDR1 and CDR2 sequences are SGHVS and FQNEAQ. V was clipped by 5 bases and J by 2 bases; unmatched bases: 12. CDR3 sequence: CASSRGPRDSPYEQYF. CDR3 coding DNA: TGTGCCAGCAGCCGGGGACCCCGGGACAGCCCCTACGAGCAGTACTTC.

This chain connects TRBV9 to TRBJ1-1; possible D gene TRBD1, 5 bases. The CDR3 is 12 amino acids. The germline CDR1 and CDR2 sequences are SGDLS and YYNGEE. V lost 0 bases and J 8 bases, leaving 8 bases between the germline ends. CDR3 DNA: TGTGCCAGCAGCGTAGGGAGGGGCGAAGCTTTCTTT. Translation: CASSVGRGEAFF.

This clonotype was found a few times. The chain carries TRBV20-1 and TRBJ1-6; maybe TRBD1 (6 bases). CDR1 and CDR2 from the germline V gene are DFQATT and SNEGSKA (reference sequence). This CDR3 has 17 residues. V was clipped by 4 bases and J by 6 bases, with 22 bases between them. The CDR3: CSATPRGRGQSNSPLHF. The CDR3 DNA follows: TGCAGTGCTACTCCGCGGGGCCGGGGGCAGAGTAATTCACCCCTCCACTTT.

This rearrangement joins TRBV9 to TRBJ1-1, with 8 nucleotides matching TRBD1. J lost 1 base, V lost 4 bases, and 9 bases had no gene match. The V gene's germline CDR1 is SGDLS and CDR2 YYNGEE. This CDR3 is 16 amino acids long. CDR3 sequence reads: CASSPRRTGPNTEAFF. In nucleotides, the CDR3 is TGTGCCAGCAGCCCCCGGAGGACAGGGCCGAACACTGAAGCTTTCTTT.

This clonotype was counted at least ten times. This chain uses TRBV5-1 with TRBJ1-1; tentatively, D is TRBD1 (6 bases). With 2 bases removed from V and 4 bases from J, the gap between germline ends came to 12 bases. This CDR3 has 14 residues. Germline loops: CDR1 SGHRS, CDR2 YFSETQ. CDR3 sequence: CASSLSGGPTEAFF. The DNA for the CDR3 is TGCGCCAGCAGCTTATCGGGGGGGCCCACTGAAGCTTTCTTT.

Ten or more counts support this clonotype. The chain is built from TRBV20-1 and TRBJ2-7, with 12 bases that match TRBD2. Germline CDR1 reads DFQATT; CDR2 reads SNEGSKA (reference sequence). This CDR3 spans 17 amino acids. Trimming cost V 6 bases and J 4 bases; bases outside gene matches: 16. The CDR3 DNA reads as TGCAGTGCAAGGGGGCTAGCGGGAGGGCCAGCATCGTACGAGCAGTACTTC. Translation gives CSARGLAGGPASYEQYF.

The sample holds many counts of this clonotype. CDR3 in DNA: TGTGCCAGCAACACCATCCCGGGACAGACTAGCGAGCAGTACTTC. It yields the protein CASNTIPGQTSEQYF. V and J are TRBV2 and TRBJ2-7; a possible D gene is TRBD1 (7 bases). The CDR3 consists of 15 residues. Germline V lookup: CDR1 SNHLY, CDR2 FYNNEI. Trimming took 7 bases from V and 6 from J, leaving 22 bases between them.

This clonotype occurred many times. The chain is built from TRBV30 and TRBJ1-1; possible D gene TRBD1, 5 bases. CDR3 length equals 14 residues. Per the germline V gene, CDR1 is GTSNPN and CDR2 is SVGIG (reference sequence). With 2 bases removed from V and 3 bases from J, the gap between germline ends came to 13 bases. The CDR3 DNA is TGTGCCTGGAGTAGCCCTGGACACTACACTGAAGCTTTCTTT. Protein: CAWSSPGHYTEAFF. Variable domain in full (rest from reference TRBV30 and TRBJ1-1): SQTIHQWPATLVQPVGSPLSLECTVEGTSNPNLYWYRQAAGRGLQLLFYSVGIGQISSEVPQNLSASRPQDRQFILSSKKLLLSDSGFYLCAWSSPGHYTEAFFGQGTRLTVV.

Only a few counts were recorded for this clonotype. J is TRBJ2-6 and V is TRBV20-1; the D is unclear. The CDR3 sequence is 13 residues long. Between the trimmed V and J ends, which lost 7 bases and 0 bases, there was a span of 7 bases. Germline-derived CDR1 and CDR2 are DFQATT and SNEGSKA (reference sequence). The CDR3 DNA reads as TGCAGTGGTTTAGCCTCTGGGGCCAACGTCCTGACTTTC. Protein: CSGLASGANVLTF.

This clonotype came up many times. J is TRBJ1-2 and V is TRBV19; D possibly corresponds to TRBD1 (5 bases). V lost 4 bases, J lost 7 bases, and 16 bases lay in between. The CDR3 covers 14 residues. Germline V gene data show CDR1 as LNHDA and CDR2 as SQIVND (reference sequence). This CDR3 reads CASSSGAGRGGYTF. The CDR3 DNA is TGTGCCAGTAGTAGCGGGGCAGGGAGAGGTGGCTACACCTTC.

This clonotype has at least ten counts. The gene calls are TRBV12-5 and TRBJ1-1; D is uncertain. This CDR3 is built from 13 residues. Trimming stripped 0 bases from V and 5 bases from J, with 7 bases between. Germline V gene data show CDR1 as LGHNT and CDR2 as FRNRAP. In nucleotides, the CDR3 is TGTGCTAGTGGTTTGGTAGTGGGAACTGAAGCTTTCTTT. Protein sequence: CASGLVVGTEAFF.

This clonotype was seen at least ten times. The chain combines TRBV6-1 with TRBJ2-7; D not certain. Trimming stripped 0 bases from V and 0 bases from J, with 9 bases between. The germline V gene has CDR1 MNHNS and CDR2 SASEGT. The CDR3 runs 15 residues. CDR3 amino acids: CASSEAGWSSYEQYF. DNA for the CDR3: TGTGCCAGCAGTGAAGCCGGGTGGAGCTCCTACGAGCAGTACTTC.

V usage is TRBV11-2 and J usage is TRBJ2-7; the D call may be TRBD1 or TRBD2 (5 bases each). Germline assignment: CDR1 SGHAT and CDR2 FQNNGV. CDR3 length: 15 amino acids. Between the trimmed V and J ends, which lost 1 base and 5 bases, there was a span of 15 bases. CDR3 sequence (DNA): TGTGCCAGCAGCTTAGGACTTGGGGGTATCCACGAGCAGTACTTC. It is translated as CASSLGLGGIHEQYF.

This clonotype was found many times. Its ends do not fully match the called genes, so a read error is possible. The chain uses TRBV11-3 and TRBJ1-3; D remains unclear. This CDR3 is 15 amino acids long. Germline lookup yields CDR1 SGHNT and CDR2 YENEEA. CDR3 sequence: CASSPGRESENTIYF. The CDR3, as DNA: TGTGCCAGCAGCCCCGGACGGGAGTCTGAAAACACCATATATTTT.

This clonotype has ten or more counts. The chain is built from TRBV5-4 and TRBJ1-2; 8 bases are shared with TRBD1. There are 14 residues in the CDR3. The J segment lost 4 bases and the V segment lost 3 bases, leaving 5 bases of the junction unmatched. From germline, CDR1 is SGHNT and CDR2 YYREEE (reference sequence). DNA for the CDR3: TGTGCCAGCAGCTCGGACAGGGTGGCCTATGGCTACACCTTC. Protein sequence: CASSSDRVAYGYTF.

In this sample, this clonotype turned up many times. The rearrangement joins TRBV7-3 to TRBJ2-3; TRBD2 matches at 11 bases. This CDR3 has 16 amino acids. CDR1 is SGHTA and CDR2 is FQGTGA in the germline V gene. The trim removed 4 bases at V and 3 bases at J, leaving 6 bases unmatched. The CDR3 DNA sequence: TGTGCCAGCAGCTCCCGGGTAGCGGGGGGGACAGATACGCAGTATTTT. Protein sequence: CASSSRVAGGTDTQYF.

This clonotype has more than one count but fewer than ten. V and J are TRBV7-2 and TRBJ2-1; 7 nucleotides agree with TRBD2. Losses at the gene ends were 5 bases for V and 0 bases for J; bases not matched to a gene: 4. The CDR3 covers 15 residues. Germline loops: CDR1 SGHTA, CDR2 FQGNSA. The CDR3 DNA is TGTGCCAGCAGCCCTAGCGGAGACTCCTACAATGAGCAGTTCTTC. Protein product: CASSPSGDSYNEQFF.

This clonotype was seen a handful of times. The gene calls are TRBV12-3 or TRBV12-4 and TRBJ2-5; D is possibly TRBD1 (6 bases). CDR3 length: 14 amino acids. Trimming shortened V by 1 base and J by 1 base, and 7 bases separated the two germline ends. The CDR3, as DNA: TGTGCCAGCAGTTTAGGGGGGCGCCAAGAGACCCAGTACTTC. Its translation: CASSLGGRQETQYF.

This clonotype turned up a few times. J is TRBJ2-2 and V is TRBV7-8, with D hard to call. Deletions cut 0 bases from V and 9 bases from J, with 14 bases between. The germline V gene encodes CDR1 SGHVS and CDR2 FQNEAQ. This CDR3 spans 15 amino acids. CDR3 in amino acids: CASSLAHAWARELFF. The CDR3 DNA reads TGTGCCAGCAGCTTAGCGCACGCCTGGGCCAGGGAGCTGTTTTTT.

This clonotype was observed many times. The chain is built from TRBV7-9 and TRBJ2-7, with D perhaps matching TRBD1 or TRBD2 (5 bases each). V shed 5 bases and J shed 1 base, with 12 bases lying between them. The germline gives CDR1 SEHNR, CDR2 FQNEAQ (reference sequence). The CDR3 contains 14 residues. CDR3 protein: CASSPGAPSYEQYF. As DNA, the CDR3 is TGTGCCAGCAGCCCCGGGGCCCCGTCCTACGAGCAGTACTTC.

This clonotype was counted at least ten times. V is TRBV7-2 and J is TRBJ2-1; 14 nucleotides line up with TRBD2. Germline V CDR1 and CDR2: SGHTA, FQGNSA. J gave up 6 bases and V 4 bases, and 8 bases lay outside the gene matches. The CDR3 has 17 amino acids. The CDR3 sequence: CASSYSLGLAGANEQFF. The CDR3 DNA follows: TGTGCCAGCAGCTATTCCCTGGGACTAGCGGGAGCCAATGAGCAGTTCTTC.

This clonotype was observed many times. The chain recombines TRBV19 with TRBJ2-1; no clear D gene. The germline V and J ends were trimmed by 5 bases and 8 bases, with 28 bases remaining between them. The CDR3 is 18 amino acids. Per germline, CDR1 LNHDA and CDR2 SQIVND (reference sequence). The CDR3 DNA sequence: TGTGCCAGTAGTTTCTCACCCTTAGCAGGCATACATCTCGATGAGCAGTTCTTC. Protein product: CASSFSPLAGIHLDEQFF.

This clonotype has ten or more counts. The rearrangement joins TRBV12-3 or TRBV12-4 to TRBJ1-2; D not certain. The CDR3 sequence is 11 residues long. Trimming removed 6 bases at V and 6 bases at J, with 8 bases between. CDR3 protein: CASSTYHGYTF. CDR3 nucleotides: TGTGCCAGCAGCACGTATCATGGCTACACCTTC.

This clonotype was seen a handful of times. This chain joins TRBV4-3 and TRBJ2-3, with TRBD1 identical over 7 bases. From germline, CDR1 is LGHNA and CDR2 YSLEER. The CDR3 runs to 18 residues. With V trimmed by 0 bases and J by 3 bases, 12 bases remained unmatched. The CDR3 nucleotides are TGCGCCAGCAGCCAAGATCTGGGGCTGACAGGGAAGACAGATACGCAGTATTTT. Its translation: CASSQDLGLTGKTDTQYF.

This clonotype was recorded many times. The chain links TRBV6-5 to TRBJ2-2; TRBD2 matches 8 bases. In germline, CDR1 is MNHEY, CDR2 SVGAGI. CDR3 length equals 15 residues. The junction had 3 bases not matched to a gene; V was cut back by 6 bases and J by 0 bases. CDR3 sequence reads: CASRLAGSNTGELFF. The CDR3 bases are TGTGCCAGCAGGCTAGCGGGCTCGAACACCGGGGAGCTGTTTTTT.

The sample holds many counts of this clonotype. The chain joins TRBV18 to TRBJ2-1, with a weak D call TRBD1 (6 bases). The CDR3 runs 16 residues. V lost 5 bases, J lost 7 bases, and 21 bases lay in between. Germline V lookup: CDR1 KGHSH, CDR2 LQKENI. DNA for the CDR3: TGTGCCAGCTCAACTGATACAGGGAGCGTAGCTAATGAGCAGTTCTTC. This gives the protein CASSTDTGSVANEQFF.

This clonotype has at least ten counts. V and J are TRBV5-5 and TRBJ1-4; tentative D call: TRBD1 (5 bases). In germline, CDR1 is SGHKS, CDR2 YYEKEE (reference sequence). CDR3 size: 14 residues. V gave up 3 bases and J gave up 7 bases, with 13 bases separating them. CDR3 in amino acids: CASSSRGFGEKLFF. Here the CDR3 DNA reads TGTGCCAGCAGCTCAAGGGGTTTCGGTGAAAAACTGTTTTTT.